This T cell receptor beta chain was obtained from a study of CD8+ T cells in alopecia areata. V was shortened by 4 bases and J by 0 bases, with 10 bases between the two germline ends. Germline CDR1 reads SGHRS; CDR2 reads YFSETQ. The CDR3 is 15 residues long. Extraction and reverse transcription of RNA yielded cDNA as the sequencing template. Clones were read by immunoSEQ multiplex PCR, and TCRdb kept only the in-frame ones, dropping some. The data contain 130,000 to 150,000 clones, around 47% of them singletons. Sequencing was performed on CD4+ T cells sorted from blood. The receptor was isolated from a human donor with alopecia areata. The V call is TRBV5-1, the J call TRBJ2-2; D is uncertain. The CDR3 sequence is CASSISRANTGELFF. In nucleotides, the CDR3 is TGCGCCAGCAGCATCTCTAGGGCGAACACCGGGGAGCTGTTTTTT.